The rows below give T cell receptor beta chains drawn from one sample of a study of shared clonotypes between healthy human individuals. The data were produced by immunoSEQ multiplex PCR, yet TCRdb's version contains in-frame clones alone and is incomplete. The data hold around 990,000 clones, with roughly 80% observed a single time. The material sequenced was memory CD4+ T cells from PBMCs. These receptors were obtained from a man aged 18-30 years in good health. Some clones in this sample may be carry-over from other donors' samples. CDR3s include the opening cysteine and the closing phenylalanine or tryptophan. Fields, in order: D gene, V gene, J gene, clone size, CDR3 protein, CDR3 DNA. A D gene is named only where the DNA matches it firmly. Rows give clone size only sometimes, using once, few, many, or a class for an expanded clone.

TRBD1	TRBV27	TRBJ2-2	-	CASRRDRVTGELFF	TGTGCCAGTAGGCGGGACAGGGTCACCGGGGAGCTGTTTTTT
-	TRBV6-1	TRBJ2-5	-	CASSELGPVTQYF	TGTGCCAGCAGTGAATTGGGTCCGGTCACCCAGTACTTC
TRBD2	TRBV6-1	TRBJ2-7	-	CASRQGPSGYEQYF	TGTGCCAGCAGACAAGGTCCTAGCGGGTACGAGCAGTACTTC
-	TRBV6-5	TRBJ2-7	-	CASSYSTLPTYEQYF	TGTGCCAGCAGTTACTCGACCCTCCCTACTTACGAGCAGTACTTC
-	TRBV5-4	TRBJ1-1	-	CASNVDRLPNTEAFF	TGTGCCAGCAACGTTGACAGACTTCCGAACACTGAAGCTTTCTTT
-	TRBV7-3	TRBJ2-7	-	CASSLAGNYEQYF	TGTGCCAGCAGCTTAGCGGGGAACTACGAGCAGTACTTC
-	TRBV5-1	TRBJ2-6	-	CASSWSSGANVLTF	TGCGCCAGCAGCTGGAGTTCTGGGGCCAACGTCCTGACTTTC
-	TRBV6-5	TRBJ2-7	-	CASSYQRMQYF	TGTGCCAGCAGTTATCAGCGGATGCAGTACTTC
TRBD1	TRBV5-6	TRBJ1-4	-	CASSFRTGVNEKLFF	TGTGCCAGCAGTTTCCGGACAGGGGTGAATGAAAAACTGTTTTTT
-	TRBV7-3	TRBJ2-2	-	CASSPLAGQGTGELFF	TGTGCCAGCAGCCCATTAGCGGGCCAGGGGACCGGGGAGCTGTTTTTT
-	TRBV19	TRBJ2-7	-	CASTPQAGPYEQYF	TGTGCCAGTACCCCCCAGGCAGGTCCCTACGAGCAGTACTTC
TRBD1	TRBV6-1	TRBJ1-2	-	CASSVNVGTALGYTF	TGTGCCAGCAGTGTTAACGTCGGGACAGCTCTTGGCTACACCTTC
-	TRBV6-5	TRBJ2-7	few	CASSPVWAGPSEQYF	TGTGCCAGCAGCCCCGTGTGGGCAGGGCCGTCAGAGCAGTACTTC
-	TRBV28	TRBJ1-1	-	CASSLIPGTGNTEAFF	TGTGCCAGCAGTTTAATTCCCGGGACTGGGAACACTGAAGCTTTCTTT
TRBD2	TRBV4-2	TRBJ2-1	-	CASSLGLAGRYNEQFF	TGTGCCAGCAGCCTGGGACTAGCGGGAAGATACAATGAGCAGTTCTTC
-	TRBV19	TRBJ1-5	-	CASSIVPGRAGEPQHF	TGTGCCAGTAGTATAGTCCCCGGCAGGGCAGGGGAGCCCCAGCATTTT
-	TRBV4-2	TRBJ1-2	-	CASSQVTGGPNYGYTF	TGTGCCAGCAGCCAAGTAACTGGGGGCCCTAACTATGGCTACACCTTC
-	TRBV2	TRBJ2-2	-	CASSDQARGTGELFF	TGTGCCAGCAGTGACCAGGCTCGAGGGACCGGGGAGCTGTTTTTT
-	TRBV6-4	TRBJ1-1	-	CASRRTDGDTEAFF	TGTGCCAGCAGACGAACAGACGGGGACACTGAAGCTTTCTTT
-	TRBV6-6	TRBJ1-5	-	CASSPRDKGLNQPQHF	TGTGCCAGCAGTCCCCGGGACAAGGGCCTCAATCAGCCCCAGCATTTT
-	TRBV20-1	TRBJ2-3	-	CSASFLGLQYF	TGCAGTGCTAGTTTTTTGGGTTTGCAGTATTTT
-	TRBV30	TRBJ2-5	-	CAWRSGTVQRAQYF	TGTGCCTGGAGGTCTGGGACCGTCCAACGGGCCCAGTACTTC
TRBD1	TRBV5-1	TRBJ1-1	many	CASSLGGGVDTEAFF	TGCGCCAGCAGCTTGGGAGGGGGCGTCGACACTGAAGCTTTCTTT
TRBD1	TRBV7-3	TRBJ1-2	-	CASSLDREGYGYTF	TGTGCCAGCAGCCTAGACAGGGAAGGCTATGGCTACACCTTC
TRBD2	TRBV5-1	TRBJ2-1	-	CASSLMLAGDNEQFF	TGCGCCAGCAGCTTGATGTTAGCGGGAGACAATGAGCAGTTCTTC
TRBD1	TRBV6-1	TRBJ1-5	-	CASSVMTGRSNQPQHF	TGTGCCAGCAGTGTCATGACAGGGAGAAGCAATCAGCCCCAGCATTTT
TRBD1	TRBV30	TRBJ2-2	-	CAWSKAGGGELFF	TGTGCCTGGAGTAAAGCAGGGGGCGGGGAGCTGTTTTTT
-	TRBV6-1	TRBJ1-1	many	CASSEPAHGAFF	TGTGCCAGCAGTGAACCAGCACACGGCGCTTTCTTT
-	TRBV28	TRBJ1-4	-	CASSPVGATNEKLFF	TGTGCCAGCAGCCCCGTAGGGGCAACTAATGAAAAACTGTTTTTT
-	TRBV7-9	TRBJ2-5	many	CASSQVAGDRVTQYF	TGTGCCAGCAGCCAAGTCGCAGGGGATAGGGTGACCCAGTACTTC
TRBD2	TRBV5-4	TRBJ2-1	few	CASSGPSSGINNEQFF	TGTGCCAGCAGCGGACCGTCTAGCGGGATCAACAATGAGCAGTTCTTC
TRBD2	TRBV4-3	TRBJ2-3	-	CASSQGLADATDTQYF	TGCGCCAGCAGCCAAGGACTAGCGGACGCCACAGATACGCAGTATTTT